This T cell receptor beta chain appears in the sequencing data of a study of OX40 agonist ivuxolimab in advanced cancers. The CDR3 is 17 residues long. Germline V gives CDR1 KGHSH, CDR2 LQKENI. V lost 1 base and J lost 3; bases outside the gene matches: 8. Here immunoSEQ multiplex PCR was the method, and the copy in TCRdb shows in-frame clones only, minus some. In the table there are around 55,000 clones, around 85% of which are singletons. The TCR sequence derives from an adult with an advanced solid tumor such as melanoma, head and neck, liver or kidney cancer. The genes are TRBV18 and TRBJ2-7; the match to TRBD2 covers 11 bases. The sample in question was CD4+ or CD8+ T cells sorted from blood, obtained in a trial of the OX40 agonist ivuxolimab. Written as DNA, the CDR3 is TGTGCCAGCTCACCACAACCTCGACTAGCGGGGAACTACGAGCAGTACTTC. Protein: CASSPQPRLAGNYEQYF.